This paragraph covers one TCR beta chain sequence. These data originate in a study of blood T cell repertoires in COVID-19. Trimming cost V 5 bases and J 0 bases, with 13 bases left between them. There are 15 residues in the CDR3. The V gene's germline CDR1 is SGHAT and CDR2 FQNNGV. Clones were read by immunoSEQ multiplex PCR, and TCRdb kept only the in-frame ones, dropping some. The repertoire holds about 250,000 clones, with roughly 90% as singletons. The chain is built from TRBV11-2 and TRBJ2-5, with D possibly TRBD1 on 6 matching bases. The source material was PBMCs or T cells enriched from blood (not recorded which). The sequence was collected from a woman in her twenties or thirties with acute COVID-19. The CDR3 nucleotides read TGTGCCAGCAGCCCGAGGACAGATCACCAAGAGACCCAGTACTTC. It yields the protein CASSPRTDHQETQYF.